The 14 T cell receptor beta chains below were found in one sample sequenced in a study of blood T cells in healthy people across ages. A second PCR, run for roughly 7 to 12 cycles, used a sample-barcoded 5' primer plus a J-beta primer mix. TCRdb re-called the 5' RACE reads with MiXCR, one entry per CDR3 protein. The sample records 1.5 million to 1.9 million distinct CDR3 sequences, approximately 42% being singletons. The material sequenced was blood. The receptors derive from a woman between 18 and 29 years old in good health.

The sample holds a few counts of this clonotype. The CDR3 DNA reads TGTGCCACCAGTGGCCCGGGACCATACAATGAGCAGTTCTTC. It is translated as CATSGPGPYNEQFF. This chain joins TRBV24-1 and TRBJ2-1; the D call may be TRBD1 or TRBD2 (5 bases each). Germline V gene lookup returns CDR1 KGHDR and CDR2 SFDVKD. Deletions cut 5 bases from V and 4 bases from J, with 11 bases between. The CDR3 is 14 amino acids.

This chain links TRBV9 with TRBJ2-1, with 7 bases that match TRBD2. Germline V gives CDR1 SGDLS, CDR2 YYNGEE. The CDR3 loop spans 16 amino acids. Unmatched junction bases numbered 5, after V lost 0 bases and J lost 2 bases. The CDR3 is CASSVGLAEPYNEQFF. The DNA for the CDR3 is TGTGCCAGCAGCGTAGGGCTAGCGGAGCCCTACAATGAGCAGTTCTTC. The full variable domain, in which reference TRBV9 and TRBJ2-1 provide the parts outside the CDR3, is DSGVTQTPKHLITATGQRVTLRCSPRSGDLSVYWYQQSLDQGLQFLIQYYNGEERAKGNILERFSAQQFPDLHSELNLSSLELGDSALYFCASSVGLAEPYNEQFFGPGTRLTVL.

This clonotype appeared a few times. CDR3 coding DNA: TGTGCCAGCAGCTTATCAGGGGCCCTCACAGATACGCAGTATTTT. This sequence encodes CASSLSGALTDTQYF. The chain has TRBV7-2 and TRBJ2-3, with D possibly being TRBD1 (6 bases). The V end was cut by 2 bases, the J end by 2 bases, with 11 bases between. There are 15 residues in the CDR3. Germline V gene data show CDR1 as SGHTA and CDR2 as FQGNSA.

V is TRBV27 and J is TRBJ2-7, with TRBD2 matching 12 bases. CDR1 is MNHEY and CDR2 is SMNVEV in the germline V gene (reference sequence). The junction had 4 bases not matched to a gene; V was cut back by 4 bases and J by 0 bases. This CDR3 is built from 16 residues. CDR3 coding DNA: TGTGCCAGCAGTTCATCTAGCGGGAGGGCCTCCTACGAGCAGTACTTC. Encoded protein: CASSSSSGRASYEQYF.

The V and J genes are TRBV9 and TRBJ1-1; the match to TRBD1 covers 7 bases. Germline V lookup: CDR1 SGDLS, CDR2 YYNGEE. The CDR3 is 14 amino acids. V lost 3 bases and J lost 5; bases outside the gene matches: 7. The CDR3 DNA follows: TGTGCCAGCAGCGAACAGGGGATTAAAACTGAAGCTTTCTTT. Its translation: CASSEQGIKTEAFF. The variable domain in full, completed from reference TRBV9 and TRBJ1-1, reads DSGVTQTPKHLITATGQRVTLRCSPRSGDLSVYWYQQSLDQGLQFLIQYYNGEERAKGNILERFSAQQFPDLHSELNLSSLELGDSALYFCASSEQGIKTEAFFGQGTRLTVV.

This sequence joins TRBV4-2 and TRBJ2-4; D uncertain. The end of the DNA aligns better with TRBJ2-7, so the J call may be wrong. The length of the CDR3 is 15 residues. Germline V gene data show CDR1 as LGHNA and CDR2 as YNFKEQ. Written as DNA, the CDR3 is TGTGCCAGCAGCCAAGGGGTGGCGAAAGGATACGAGCAGTACTTC. It specifies CASSQGVAKGYEQYF.

The rearrangement uses TRBV5-1 and TRBJ2-7; 7 nucleotides match TRBD2. The CDR3 consists of 14 residues. Losses at the gene ends were 3 bases for V and 7 bases for J; bases not matched to a gene: 10. Germline CDR1 SGHRS, CDR2 YFSETQ. The CDR3, as DNA: TGCGCCAGCAGCTACGGGACTAACCCCTTGGAGCAGTACTTC. Protein sequence: CASSYGTNPLEQYF.

This clonotype was observed a handful of times. The rearrangement uses TRBV11-2 and TRBJ2-7; possibly TRBD1 for D (5 bases). Judging by the DNA end, TRBJ2-5 fits better; the J call may be wrong. This CDR3 has 13 amino acids. Germline V gene data show CDR1 as SGHAT and CDR2 as FQNNGV. For the CDR3, the DNA is TGTGCCAGCAGCTTTTCAGGGTTGGAGACCCAGTACTTC. Its translation is CASSFSGLETQYF.

The chain is built from TRBV7-2 and TRBJ1-1, with D unclear. V lost 5 bases, J lost 2 bases, and 9 bases lay in between. Germline V gene data show CDR1 as SGHTA and CDR2 as FQGNSA. This CDR3 is 13 amino acids long. CDR3 nucleotides: TGTGCCAGCAGCAAAGGGAGTAACACTGAAGCTTTCTTT. Translating gives CASSKGSNTEAFF. Full variable domain (outside the CDR3, taken from reference TRBV7-2 and TRBJ1-1): GAGVSQSPSNKVTEKGKDVELRCDPISGHTALYWYRQSLGQGLEFLIYFQGNSAPDKSGLPSDRFSAERTGGSVSTLTIQRTQQEDSAVYLCASSKGSNTEAFFGQGTRLTVV.

The V and J genes are TRBV20-1 and TRBJ1-3; the D gene is possibly TRBD1 (5 bases). CDR1 is DFQATT and CDR2 is SNEGSKA in the germline V gene (reference sequence). CDR3 length equals 16 residues. Trimming shortened V by 3 bases and J by 0 bases, and 15 bases separated the two germline ends. This CDR3 is CSASPPRGYSGNTIYF. The CDR3 DNA follows: TGCAGTGCTAGCCCCCCACGGGGGTACTCTGGAAACACCATATATTTT.

In its sample, this clonotype was seen many times. The chain recombines TRBV9 with TRBJ2-7, with 9 bases lining up with TRBD1. The germline gives CDR1 SGDLS, CDR2 YYNGEE. V lost 4 bases to trimming and J lost 6 bases; unmatched junction nucleotides: 14. CDR3 length: 16 residues. As DNA, the CDR3 is TGTGCCAGCAGCATCGGACAGGGGTGGCTCGGGTCCGAGCAGTACTTC. Residues: CASSIGQGWLGSEQYF.

As for this clonotype: This may be a read error, as it is one base from a much larger clone. The J gene is TRBJ2-5, the V gene TRBV6-4; TRBD2 agrees at 10 bases. The CDR3 has 15 residues. From germline, CDR1 is MRHNA and CDR2 SNTAGT. V shed 1 base, J shed 11 bases, and the junction held 10 bases outside the gene matches. CDR3 loop: CASSDLAGGHNEQYF. CDR3 sequence (DNA): TGTGCCAGCAGTGACTTAGCGGGGGGACACAATGAGCAGTACTTC.

This clonotype was detected once. The CDR3, as DNA: TGTACCAGCAGCTCCGGGTGGGTAGCGGTGAGCTCCTACAATGAGCAGTTCTTC. It specifies CTSSSGWVAVSSYNEQFF. This rearrangement joins TRBV7-2 to TRBJ2-1, with TRBD2 as a possible D gene (6 bases). The V gene lost 4 bases and the J gene lost 0 bases, with 19 bases spanning the gap. CDR1 is SGHTA and CDR2 is FQGNSA in the germline V gene. CDR3 size: 18 residues.

The chain has TRBV19 and TRBJ2-3; 7 bases line up with TRBD1. Trimming at V came to 0 bases and at J to 4 bases, leaving 10 bases not matched to a gene. The CDR3 extends over 17 amino acids. Germline V CDR1 and CDR2: LNHDA, SQIVND (reference sequence). The CDR3 DNA is TGTGCCAGTAGTATAGATCCCCGAGGGGGCGTGTCAGATACGCAGTATTTT. Its translation: CASSIDPRGGVSDTQYF.